This TCR beta chain was sequenced in a study of identical twins. Via MiXCR, TCRdb re-called the 5' RACE reads, giving one row per CDR3 protein. The sample yields fewer than 900,000 distinct CDR3 sequences, about 20% seen once. As for this clonotype: Its antigen is still unknown.

The CDR3 sequence is 13 residues long. V dropped 8 bases and J dropped 7 bases, with 15 bases sitting between them. The germline CDR1 and CDR2 sequences are MRHNA and SNTAGT. Points from the study as a whole: Out-of-frame alpha sequences common to twins exhibited an excess of low generation probability.

This sample was also put to use in a study of T cells expressing NK-cell markers. From that study: These clonotypes also led the CD3+CD56-NKG2C+ fraction in several donors.

V and J are TRBV6-4 and TRBJ2-1; D not resolved. The sequenced sample consisted of PBMCs. The TCR originated in a woman aged 18-30 years in good health. Here the CDR3 DNA reads TGTGCCAGCTTATTGACTCCCCCTAATGAGCAGTTCTTC. Translated, it gives CASLLTPPNEQFF.